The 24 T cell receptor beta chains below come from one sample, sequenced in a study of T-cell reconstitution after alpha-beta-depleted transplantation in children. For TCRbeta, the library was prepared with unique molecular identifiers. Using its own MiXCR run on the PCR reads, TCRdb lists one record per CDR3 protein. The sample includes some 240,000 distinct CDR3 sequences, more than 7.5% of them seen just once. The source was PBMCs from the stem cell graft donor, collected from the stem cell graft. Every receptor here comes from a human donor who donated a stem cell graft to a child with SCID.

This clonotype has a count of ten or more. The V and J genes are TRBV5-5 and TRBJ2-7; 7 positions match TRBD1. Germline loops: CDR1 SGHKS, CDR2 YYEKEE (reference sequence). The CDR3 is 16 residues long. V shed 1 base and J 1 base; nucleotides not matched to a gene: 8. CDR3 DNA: TGTGCCAGCAGCTTGATTCGACAGGGCTATTCCTACGAGCAGTACTTC. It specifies CASSLIRQGYSYEQYF. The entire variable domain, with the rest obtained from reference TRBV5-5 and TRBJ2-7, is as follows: DAGVTQSPTHLIKTRGQQVTLRCSPISGHKSVSWYQQVLGQGPQFIFQYYEKEERGRGNFPDRFSARQFPNYSSELNVNALLLGDSALYLCASSLIRQGYSYEQYFGPGTRLTVT.

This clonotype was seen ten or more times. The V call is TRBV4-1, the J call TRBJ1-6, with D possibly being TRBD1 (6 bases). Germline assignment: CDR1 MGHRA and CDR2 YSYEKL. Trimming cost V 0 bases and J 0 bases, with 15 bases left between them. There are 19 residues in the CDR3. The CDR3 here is CASSQDGLTGSSYNSPLHF. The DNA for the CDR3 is TGCGCCAGCAGCCAAGACGGCTTGACAGGCAGCTCCTATAATTCACCCCTCCACTTT.

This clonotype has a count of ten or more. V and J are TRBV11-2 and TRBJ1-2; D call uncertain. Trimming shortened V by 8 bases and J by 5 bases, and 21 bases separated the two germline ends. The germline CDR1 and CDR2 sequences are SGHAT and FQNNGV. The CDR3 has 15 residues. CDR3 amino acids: CASSPSVASLYGYTF. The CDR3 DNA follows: TGTGCCAGCTCCCCATCGGTGGCCTCTTTGTATGGCTACACCTTC.

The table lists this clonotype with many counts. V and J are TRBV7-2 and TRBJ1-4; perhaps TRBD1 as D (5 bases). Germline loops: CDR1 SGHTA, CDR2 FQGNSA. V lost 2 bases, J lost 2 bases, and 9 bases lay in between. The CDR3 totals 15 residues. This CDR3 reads CASSLQGGTNEKLFF. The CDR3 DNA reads TGTGCCAGCAGCTTACAGGGCGGTACTAATGAAAAACTGTTTTTT.

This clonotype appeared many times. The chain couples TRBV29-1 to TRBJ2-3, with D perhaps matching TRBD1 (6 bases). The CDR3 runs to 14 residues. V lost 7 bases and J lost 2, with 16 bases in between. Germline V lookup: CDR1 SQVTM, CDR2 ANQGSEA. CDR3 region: CSARQDPATDTQYF. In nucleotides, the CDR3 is TGCAGCGCGAGACAGGACCCGGCCACAGATACGCAGTATTTT.

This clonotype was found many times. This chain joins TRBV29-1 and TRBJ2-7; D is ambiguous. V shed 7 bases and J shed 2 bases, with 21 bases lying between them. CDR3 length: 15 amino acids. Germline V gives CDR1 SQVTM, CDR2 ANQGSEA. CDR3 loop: CSAESPGPGAYEQYF. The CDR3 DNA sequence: TGCAGCGCCGAGAGTCCAGGCCCAGGAGCCTACGAGCAGTACTTC.

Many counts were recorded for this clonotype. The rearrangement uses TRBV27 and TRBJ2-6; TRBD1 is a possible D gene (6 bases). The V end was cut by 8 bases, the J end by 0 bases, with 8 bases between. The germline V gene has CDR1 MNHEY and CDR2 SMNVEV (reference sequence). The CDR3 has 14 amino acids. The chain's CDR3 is CASGGSSGANVLTF. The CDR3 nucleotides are TGTGCCAGCGGGGGCAGCTCTGGGGCCAACGTCCTGACTTTC.

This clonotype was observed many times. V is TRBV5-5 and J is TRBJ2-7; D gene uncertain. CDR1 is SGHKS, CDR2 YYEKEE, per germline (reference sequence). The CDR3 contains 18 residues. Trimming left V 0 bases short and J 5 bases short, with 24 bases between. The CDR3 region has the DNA TGTGCCAGCAGCTTGGTTCTCCCCCTCGATCGACCTAGGGACGAGCAGTACTTC. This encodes CASSLVLPLDRPRDEQYF.

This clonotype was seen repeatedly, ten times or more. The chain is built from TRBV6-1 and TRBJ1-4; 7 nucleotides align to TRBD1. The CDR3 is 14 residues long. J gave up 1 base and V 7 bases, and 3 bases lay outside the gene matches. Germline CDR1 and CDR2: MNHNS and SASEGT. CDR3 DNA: TGTGCCAGCAACAGGGGCGGAACTAATGAAAAACTGTTTTTT. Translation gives CASNRGGTNEKLFF.

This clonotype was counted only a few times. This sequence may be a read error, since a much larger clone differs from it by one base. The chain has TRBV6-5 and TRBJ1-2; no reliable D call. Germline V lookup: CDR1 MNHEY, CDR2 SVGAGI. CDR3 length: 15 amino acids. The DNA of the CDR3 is TGTGCCAGCAGTTACTCGGACGAGCAGTTCTATGGCGACACCTTC. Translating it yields CASSYSDEQFYGDTF.

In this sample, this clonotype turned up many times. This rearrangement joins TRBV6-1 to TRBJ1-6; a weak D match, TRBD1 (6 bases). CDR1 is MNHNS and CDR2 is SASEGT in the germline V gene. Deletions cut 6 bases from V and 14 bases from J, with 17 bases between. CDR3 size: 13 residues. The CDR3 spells CASSNRARSSLHF. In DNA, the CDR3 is TGTGCCAGCAGCAACAGGGCCCGAAGTTCCCTCCACTTT.

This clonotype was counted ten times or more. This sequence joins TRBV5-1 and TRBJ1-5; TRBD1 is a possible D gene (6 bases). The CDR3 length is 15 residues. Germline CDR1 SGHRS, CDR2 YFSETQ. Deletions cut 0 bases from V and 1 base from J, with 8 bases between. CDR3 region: CASSLEGGSNQPQHF. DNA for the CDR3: TGCGCCAGCAGCTTGGAGGGGGGGAGCAATCAGCCCCAGCATTTT.

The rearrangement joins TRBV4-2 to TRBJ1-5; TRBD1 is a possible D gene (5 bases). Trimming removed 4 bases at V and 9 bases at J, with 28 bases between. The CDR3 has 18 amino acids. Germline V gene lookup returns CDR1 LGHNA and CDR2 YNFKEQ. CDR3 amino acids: CASSPRAGQGPKNWPQHF. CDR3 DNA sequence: TGTGCCAGCAGCCCAAGGGCCGGACAAGGGCCCAAAAATTGGCCCCAGCATTTT.

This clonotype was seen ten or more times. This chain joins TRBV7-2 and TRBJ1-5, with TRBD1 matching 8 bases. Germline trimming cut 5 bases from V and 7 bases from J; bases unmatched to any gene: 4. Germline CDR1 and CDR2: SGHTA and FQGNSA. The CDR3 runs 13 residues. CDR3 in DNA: TGTGCCAGCAGCCTCGACAGGGGCCAGCCCCAGCATTTT. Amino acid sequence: CASSLDRGQPQHF.

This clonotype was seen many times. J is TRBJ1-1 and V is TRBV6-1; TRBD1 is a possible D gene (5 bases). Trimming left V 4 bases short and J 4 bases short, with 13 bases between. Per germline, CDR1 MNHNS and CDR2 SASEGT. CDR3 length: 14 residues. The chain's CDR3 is CASSAGQLGTEAFF. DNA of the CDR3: TGTGCCAGCAGTGCGGGGCAACTGGGCACTGAAGCTTTCTTT.

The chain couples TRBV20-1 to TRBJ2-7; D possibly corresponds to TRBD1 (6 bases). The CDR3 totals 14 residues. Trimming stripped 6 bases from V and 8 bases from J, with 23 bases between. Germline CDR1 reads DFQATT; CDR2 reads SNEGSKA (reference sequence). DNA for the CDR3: TGCAGTGCCAGCATGGACAGTGGAAAATCTCAGCAGTACTTC. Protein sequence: CSASMDSGKSQQYF.

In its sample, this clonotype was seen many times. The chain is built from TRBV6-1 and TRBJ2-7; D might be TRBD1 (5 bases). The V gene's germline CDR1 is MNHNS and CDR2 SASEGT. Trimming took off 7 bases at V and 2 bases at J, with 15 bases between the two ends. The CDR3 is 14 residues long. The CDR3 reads CASTPLGRAYEQYF. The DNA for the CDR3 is TGTGCCAGCACTCCCTTGGGCAGGGCCTACGAGCAGTACTTC.

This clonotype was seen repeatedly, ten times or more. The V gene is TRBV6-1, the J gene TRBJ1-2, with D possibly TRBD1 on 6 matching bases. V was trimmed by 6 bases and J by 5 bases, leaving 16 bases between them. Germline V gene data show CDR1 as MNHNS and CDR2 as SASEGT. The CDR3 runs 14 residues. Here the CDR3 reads CASSARGARYGYTF. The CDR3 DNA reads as TGTGCCAGCAGCGCCCGGGGGGCGCGGTATGGCTACACCTTC.

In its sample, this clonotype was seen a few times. The CDR3 bases are TGTGCCAGCAGACTAGCGGGGGGTGGAGATACGCAGTATTTT. It yields the protein CASRLAGGGDTQYF. The rearrangement uses TRBV12-3 or TRBV12-4 and TRBJ2-3; TRBD2 matches at 12 bases. J was trimmed by 5 bases and V by 6 bases; bases with no gene match: 3. The CDR3 loop spans 14 amino acids.

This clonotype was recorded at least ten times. CDR3 protein: CASSYGDRVYEQYF. The CDR3 DNA is TGTGCCAGCAGTTACGGGGACAGGGTCTACGAGCAGTACTTC. The chain recombines TRBV6-2 or TRBV6-3 with TRBJ2-7; 9 nucleotides match TRBD1. CDR3 size: 14 residues. Losses at the gene ends were 2 bases for V and 3 bases for J; bases not matched to a gene: 2. Germline CDR1 and CDR2: MNHEY and SVGEGT.

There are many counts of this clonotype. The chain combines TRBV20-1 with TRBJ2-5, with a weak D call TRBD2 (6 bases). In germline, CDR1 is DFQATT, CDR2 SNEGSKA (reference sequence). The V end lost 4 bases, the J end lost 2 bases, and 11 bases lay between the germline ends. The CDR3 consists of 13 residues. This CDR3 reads CSATLGGQETQYF. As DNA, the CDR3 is TGCAGTGCTACGCTGGGGGGTCAAGAGACCCAGTACTTC.

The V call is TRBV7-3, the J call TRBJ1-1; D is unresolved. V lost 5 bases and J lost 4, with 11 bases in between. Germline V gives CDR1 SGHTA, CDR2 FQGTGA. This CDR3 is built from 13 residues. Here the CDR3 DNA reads TGTGCCAGCAGCCCTCATGGGAGCACTGAAGCTTTCTTT. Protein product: CASSPHGSTEAFF.

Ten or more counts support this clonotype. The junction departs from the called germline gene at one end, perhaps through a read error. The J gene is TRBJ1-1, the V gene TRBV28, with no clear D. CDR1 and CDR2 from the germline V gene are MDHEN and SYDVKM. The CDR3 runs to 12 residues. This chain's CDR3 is CASTRENNEAFF. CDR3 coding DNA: TGTGCCAGCACCCGAGAGAACAATGAAGCTTTCTTT.

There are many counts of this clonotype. CDR3 loop: CASSGRSNQPQHF. CDR3 nucleotide sequence: TGTGCCAGCTCCGGCCGTAGCAATCAGCCCCAGCATTTT. This chain joins TRBV12-3 or TRBV12-4 and TRBJ1-5; D not certain. Trimming pared 8 bases from V and 0 bases from J, leaving 8 bases between. This CDR3 region has 13 residues.